The present T cell receptor beta chain was sequenced within a study of shared clonotypes between healthy human individuals. Study-wide findings and caveats: Clonotype sharing across four donors was observed for 5% to 6.5% of naive CD4 clonotypes. Relative to their counterparts shared across all four donors, non-shared clonotypes exhibited diminished generation probabilities. Limited genetic and exposure-history diversity came from having few donors.

Assay execution proceeded at the deep level. Produced via immunoSEQ multiplex PCR; TCRdb's table is partial and in-frame only. The sample holds around 1,900,000 clones, just over 90% seen once. V gave up 2 bases and J gave up 3 bases, with 17 bases separating them. Germline values: CDR1 SGHTA, CDR2 FQGNSA. There are 17 residues in the CDR3. CD45RO-negative CD8 cells positively selected for CCR7 made up the naive population, which excluded terminally differentiated effector memory CD45RA+ cells. About this clone: As yet, its antigen is unknown.

The receptor was isolated from a man younger than 30 in good health. Some clones in this sample may be carry-over from other donors' samples. Sequencing was done on a sample of naive CD8+ T cells from PBMCs. This rearrangement joins TRBV7-2 to TRBJ1-5, with D hard to call. The DNA of the CDR3 is TGTGCCAGCAGCTTACGTTCCCGGTTGCGGGACAATCAGCCCCAGCATTTT. Protein sequence: CASSLRSRLRDNQPQHF.